Shown below are 17 T cell receptor beta chains from a single sample sequenced in a study of shared clonotypes between healthy human individuals. Sequencing was performed with immunoSEQ multiplex PCR; in TCRdb, only in-frame clones are kept and a portion is missing. The table includes 2 million to 2.5 million clones, almost 96% detected once. Sequenced input: naive CD4+ T cells sorted from blood. Subset given: CD45RA+ positively selected. Receptors originate from a man aged 18-30 years in good health.

The CDR3 region has the DNA TGTGCCAGCTCACCACGGCGGGAGGCCTACGAGCAGTACTTC. Protein: CASSPRREAYEQYF. This chain uses TRBV18 with TRBJ2-7, with TRBD2 matching 8 bases. CDR3 length equals 14 residues. Germline trimming cut 1 base from V and 2 bases from J; bases unmatched to any gene: 1. The germline gives CDR1 KGHSH, CDR2 LQKENI.

The V call is TRBV7-9, the J call TRBJ2-7; tentatively, D is TRBD1 or TRBD2 (6 bases each). CDR1 is SEHNR and CDR2 is FQNEAQ in the germline V gene (reference sequence). V was trimmed by 4 bases and J by 3 bases, leaving 19 bases between them. The CDR3 spans 16 residues. CDR3 sequence reads: CASSSPLGGLDYEQYF. The CDR3 coding sequence is TGTGCCAGCAGCTCACCCCTGGGGGGCCTGGACTACGAGCAGTACTTC.

The rearrangement uses TRBV11-2 and TRBJ1-4; 10 bases are a match to TRBD1. CDR1 is SGHAT, CDR2 FQNNGV, per germline. This CDR3 is built from 15 residues. After removal of 5 bases from V and 8 bases from J, the junction contained 8 bases not matched to a gene. As DNA, the CDR3 is TGTGCCAGCAGCGATAGACAGGGGGCAAGGGAAAAACTGTTTTTT. Residues: CASSDRQGAREKLFF.

V and J are TRBV5-3 and TRBJ1-1; weak D call: TRBD1 (6 bases). TRBV5-3 belongs to the ORF category, with a function that is uncertain. Trimming stripped 1 base from V and 1 base from J, with 17 bases between. The CDR3 consists of 17 residues. In nucleotides, the CDR3 is TGTGCCAGAAGCTTGAGGAGCAAGGACAGAGAGAACACTGAAGCTTTCTTT. It specifies CARSLRSKDRENTEAFF.

This chain uses TRBV5-6 with TRBJ1-5, with D tentatively TRBD1 (6 bases). V was pared by 0 bases and J by 7 bases, with 17 bases between. The CDR3 length is 16 residues. The V gene's germline CDR1 is SGHDT and CDR2 YYEEEE. The CDR3 nucleotides are TGTGCCAGCAGCTTGGCCGGGGGGCGCCAGGGGCAGCCCCAGCATTTT. This encodes CASSLAGGRQGQPQHF.

V is TRBV10-3 and J is TRBJ1-2; TRBD1 aligns across 11 bases. Germline trimming cut 11 bases from V and 8 bases from J; bases unmatched to any gene: 13. This CDR3 is built from 14 residues. In germline, CDR1 is ENHRY, CDR2 SYGVKD. This CDR3 reads CASYPGTGGGGYTF. CDR3 sequence (DNA): TGTGCCTCATATCCCGGGACAGGGGGGGGAGGCTACACCTTC.

This clone was observed once. The gene calls are TRBV10-2 and TRBJ2-1; D is undetermined. V shed 6 bases and J shed 0 bases, with 6 bases lying between them. CDR1 and CDR2 from the germline V gene are WSHSY and SAAADI. The CDR3 consists of 13 residues. This CDR3 is CASSPSSYNEQFF. The CDR3, as DNA: TGCGCCAGCAGCCCAAGCTCCTACAATGAGCAGTTCTTC.

This chain uses TRBV15 with TRBJ2-7, with no clear D. Germline V gene data show CDR1 as LNHNV and CDR2 as YYDKDF (reference sequence). This CDR3 has 16 residues. Trimming left V 5 bases short and J 2 bases short, with 19 bases between. The DNA of the CDR3 is TGTGCCACCAGCCGACCACTGCCAGGTCGGACCTACGAGCAGTACTTC. Protein product: CATSRPLPGRTYEQYF.

For this clone: This sample also contains other DNA sequences that code for the same CDR3. The rearrangement joins TRBV6-5 to TRBJ2-7; D not certain. Trimming took 0 bases from V and 2 from J, leaving 5 bases between them. The germline V gene has CDR1 MNHEY and CDR2 SVGAGI. The CDR3 runs 13 residues. This CDR3 reads CASSYSRTYEQYF. In nucleotides, the CDR3 is TGTGCCAGCAGTTACTCTCGCACCTACGAGCAGTACTTC.

A single count supports this clone. V usage is TRBV10-2 and J usage is TRBJ2-3; 9 positions agree with TRBD2. Germline-derived CDR1 and CDR2 are WSHSY and SAAADI. Unmatched junction bases numbered 6, after V lost 6 bases and J lost 2 bases. This CDR3 spans 15 amino acids. The CDR3 reads CASRLAGRDTDTQYF. The CDR3 DNA reads as TGCGCCAGCAGGCTAGCGGGGAGGGACACAGATACGCAGTATTTT.

This clone was picked up a small number of times. The V gene is TRBV18, the J gene TRBJ2-7; no reliable D call. Deletions cut 6 bases from V and 3 bases from J, with 9 bases between. The germline CDR1 and CDR2 sequences are KGHSH and LQKENI. The CDR3 has 12 amino acids. In DNA form, the CDR3 reads TGTGCCAGCTCTTTGGGTTTCTACGAGCAGTACTTC. Encoded protein: CASSLGFYEQYF. The variable domain in full, completed from reference TRBV18 and TRBJ2-7, reads NAGVMQNPRHLVRRRGQEARLRCSPMKGHSHVYWYRQLPEEGLKFMVYLQKENIIDESGMPKERFSAEFPKEGPSILRIQQVVRGDSAAYFCASSLGFYEQYFGPGTRLTVT.

On this clone: Other DNA sequences in this specimen translate into the identical CDR3. V is TRBV5-1 and J is TRBJ2-5; D possibly uses TRBD1 or TRBD2 (5 bases each). There are 15 residues in the CDR3. The germline gives CDR1 SGHRS, CDR2 YFSETQ. V was trimmed by 0 bases and J by 5 bases, leaving 14 bases between them. The CDR3 spells CASSLEGSSRETQYF. CDR3 sequence (DNA): TGCGCCAGCAGCTTGGAGGGGTCTAGCAGGGAGACCCAGTACTTC. Filled out from reference TRBV5-1 and TRBJ2-5, the complete variable domain reads KAGVTQTPRYLIKTRGQQVTLSCSPISGHRSVSWYQQTPGQGLQFLFEYFSETQRNKGNFPGRFSGRQFSNSRSEMNVSTLELGDSALYLCASSLEGSSRETQYFGPGTRLLVL.

This clone occurred once. The chain uses TRBV5-4 and TRBJ1-6; D gene unclear. Germline loops: CDR1 SGHNT, CDR2 YYREEE (reference sequence). Trimming shortened V by 0 bases and J by 9 bases, and 7 bases separated the two germline ends. The CDR3 has 13 amino acids. The CDR3 loop reads CASSLAAISPLHF. CDR3 DNA: TGTGCCAGCAGCTTGGCGGCAATTTCACCCCTCCACTTT.

J is TRBJ2-7 and V is TRBV30, with 8 bases aligning to TRBD1. The germline gives CDR1 GTSNPN, CDR2 SVGIG (reference sequence). This CDR3 is built from 15 residues. Trimming took 7 bases from V and 2 from J; bases not matched to a gene: 13. Here the CDR3 reads CAYDQGALDPYEQYF. The CDR3 DNA reads as TGTGCCTACGACCAGGGGGCTCTCGACCCCTACGAGCAGTACTTC. Combining the CDR3 with reference TRBV30 and TRBJ2-7 gives the whole variable domain SQTIHQWPATLVQPVGSPLSLECTVEGTSNPNLYWYRQAAGRGLQLLFYSVGIGQISSEVPQNLSASRPQDRQFILSSKKLLLSDSGFYLCAYDQGALDPYEQYFGPGTRLTVT.

V is TRBV5-1 and J is TRBJ2-1, with TRBD2 identical over 12 bases. Germline loops: CDR1 SGHRS, CDR2 YFSETQ. V was pared by 3 bases and J by 4 bases, with 5 bases of the junction left unmatched. The CDR3 spans 16 residues. CDR3 sequence (DNA): TGCGCCAGCAGCTGGGATCTAGCGGGAGGGTACAATGAGCAGTTCTTC. Protein: CASSWDLAGGYNEQFF.

On this clone itself: Within the sample, other DNA sequences also encode this same CDR3. The rearrangement joins TRBV6-6 to TRBJ1-5; possibly TRBD1 for D (6 bases). Trimming shortened V by 6 bases and J by 2 bases, and 11 bases separated the two germline ends. This CDR3 is built from 14 residues. CDR1 and CDR2 from the germline V gene are MNHNY and SVGAGI (reference sequence). The CDR3 nucleotides are TGTGCCAGCAGCTATTCAGGGGGCAATCAGCCCCAGCATTTT. Protein product: CASSYSGGNQPQHF.

The chain joins TRBV30 to TRBJ1-1; 10 bases fit TRBD1. Germline V gene lookup returns CDR1 GTSNPN and CDR2 SVGIG (reference sequence). The length of the CDR3 is 15 residues. Trimming removed 8 bases from V and 1 base from J; junction bases left unmatched: 10. The CDR3 loop is CARSLTGGPNTEAFF. CDR3 sequence (DNA): TGTGCCCGCAGCTTGACAGGGGGCCCGAACACTGAAGCTTTCTTT.